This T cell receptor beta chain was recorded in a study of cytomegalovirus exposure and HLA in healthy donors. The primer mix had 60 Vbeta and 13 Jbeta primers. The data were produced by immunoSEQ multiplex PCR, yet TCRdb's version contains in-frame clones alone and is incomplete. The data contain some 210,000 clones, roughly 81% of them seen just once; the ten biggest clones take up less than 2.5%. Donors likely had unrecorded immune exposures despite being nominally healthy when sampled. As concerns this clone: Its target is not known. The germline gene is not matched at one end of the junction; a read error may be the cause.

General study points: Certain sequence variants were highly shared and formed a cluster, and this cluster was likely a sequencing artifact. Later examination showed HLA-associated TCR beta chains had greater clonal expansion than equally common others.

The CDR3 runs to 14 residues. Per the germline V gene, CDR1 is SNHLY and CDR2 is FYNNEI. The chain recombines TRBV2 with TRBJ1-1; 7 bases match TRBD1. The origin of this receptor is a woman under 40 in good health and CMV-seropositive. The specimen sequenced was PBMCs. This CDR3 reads CASSRGRGQIIILF. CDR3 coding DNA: TGTGCCAGCAGCCGAGGCAGGGGACAGATAATTATTCTCTTT.